These 23 T cell receptor beta chains share one sample of origin, sequenced in a study of beta chain features in type 1 diabetes. The antigens for these receptors are not known. Findings and caveats of the study: Type 1 diabetes patients showed a moderate but significant shortening of TCRB CDR3s in all four CD4+ subsets.

Every isolated RNA sample was fully reverse transcribed, so sequencing captured expressed TCRB transcripts. Profiled with immunoSEQ multiplex PCR; TCRdb holds only in-frame clones, not every one. The profile covers some 250,000 clones, with about a tenth appearing a single time and more than 0.015% taken by the ten largest. The sequencing input was naive CD4+ T cells from blood. The receptors shown here come from a man aged 25-40 years with type 1 diabetes.

The genes are TRBV27 and TRBJ1-2; unclear D gene. The CDR3 consists of 13 residues. Germline V gene sequence: CDR1 MNHEY, CDR2 SMNVEV (reference sequence). V gave up 5 bases and J gave up 3 bases, with 10 bases separating them. The CDR3 loop is CASSDYSYYGYTF. The DNA of the CDR3 is TGTGCCAGCAGTGACTACAGCTACTATGGCTACACCTTC.

V gene TRBV7-3 combines with J gene TRBJ1-2; perhaps TRBD1 as D (5 bases). Trimming pared 0 bases from V and 6 bases from J, leaving 8 bases between. CDR1 SGHTA and CDR2 FQGTGA come from the germline V gene. There are 13 residues in the CDR3. The CDR3 loop reads CASSLTPGDGYTF. CDR3 sequence (DNA): TGTGCCAGCAGCTTAACGCCGGGGGATGGCTACACCTTC.

The V call is TRBV4-3, the J call TRBJ2-7; the D gene is possibly TRBD1 (5 bases). The germline V gene encodes CDR1 LGHNA and CDR2 YSLEER. V gave up 1 base and J gave up 7 bases, with 11 bases separating them. The CDR3 totals 13 residues. The CDR3 nucleotides are TGCGCCAGCAGCCAAGTTAGGGGCAGGGAGCAGTACTTC. As protein: CASSQVRGREQYF.

This clone was recorded only once. The V and J genes are TRBV28 and TRBJ1-5; possibly TRBD1 for D (6 bases). The CDR3 covers 15 residues. Germline V gene lookup returns CDR1 MDHEN and CDR2 SYDVKM. The germline V and J ends were trimmed by 3 bases and 6 bases, with 15 bases remaining between them. The CDR3 DNA is TGTGCCAGCAGTTTTGTCAGGGGAACCGGTCAGCCCCAGCATTTT. Its protein product is CASSFVRGTGQPQHF.

This clone was found a few times. V and J are TRBV4-3 and TRBJ2-5; D possibly corresponds to TRBD1 (5 bases). V was trimmed by 3 bases and J by 4 bases, leaving 18 bases between them. CDR1 is LGHNA, CDR2 YSLEER, per germline. The CDR3 is made up of 16 amino acids. The CDR3 DNA is TGCGCCAGCAGCCAGTTACCTGACAGTGAGATAGAGACCCAGTACTTC. This sequence encodes CASSQLPDSEIETQYF.

In its sample, this clone was seen a few times. The V and J genes are TRBV2 and TRBJ1-2; TRBD1 matches at 11 bases. This CDR3 has 14 amino acids. CDR1 SNHLY and CDR2 FYNNEI come from the germline V gene. V trimming: 7 bases; J trimming: 2 bases; junction bases outside the gene matches: 3. CDR3 in amino acids: CASTWDRGNYGYTF. The CDR3 bases are TGTGCCAGCACTTGGGACAGGGGGAACTATGGCTACACCTTC.

This clone was recorded a few times. CDR3 residues: CASSPPGGSYNEQFF. CDR3 nucleotides: TGTGCCAGCAGCCCACCAGGGGGCTCCTACAATGAGCAGTTCTTC. The chain links TRBV2 to TRBJ2-1; 7 bases are a match to TRBD1. CDR1 is SNHLY, CDR2 FYNNEI, per germline. The CDR3 is 15 amino acids. Trimming removed 6 bases from V and 0 bases from J; junction bases left unmatched: 5.

V gene TRBV5-1 combines with J gene TRBJ1-1; D perhaps matches TRBD1 (6 bases). V lost 0 bases to trimming and J lost 1 base, with 13 bases between them. The V gene's germline CDR1 is SGHRS and CDR2 YFSETQ. There are 16 residues in the CDR3. The CDR3 loop is CASSLDYLGANTEAFF. The DNA of the CDR3 is TGCGCCAGCAGCTTGGACTATCTGGGGGCGAACACTGAAGCTTTCTTT. Using reference TRBV5-1 and TRBJ1-1 for the parts outside the CDR3, the full variable domain is KAGVTQTPRYLIKTRGQQVTLSCSPISGHRSVSWYQQTPGQGLQFLFEYFSETQRNKGNFPGRFSGRQFSNSRSEMNVSTLELGDSALYLCASSLDYLGANTEAFFGQGTRLTVV.

This clone was seen only a few times. The chain is built from TRBV7-2 and TRBJ1-5; TRBD1 agrees at 7 bases. The trim removed 5 bases at V and 3 bases at J, leaving 7 bases unmatched. The CDR3 consists of 15 residues. Per germline, CDR1 SGHTA and CDR2 FQGNSA. The CDR3 sequence: CASSPDRDPNQPQHF. Here the CDR3 DNA reads TGTGCCAGCAGCCCAGACAGGGACCCCAATCAGCCCCAGCATTTT. Combining the CDR3 with reference TRBV7-2 and TRBJ1-5 gives the whole variable domain GAGVSQSPSNKVTEKGKDVELRCDPISGHTALYWYRQSLGQGLEFLIYFQGNSAPDKSGLPSDRFSAERTGGSVSTLTIQRTQQEDSAVYLCASSPDRDPNQPQHFGDGTRLSIL.

This clone has only a few counts. This chain joins TRBV5-4 and TRBJ1-2, with 10 nucleotides matching TRBD1. CDR1 and CDR2 (germline): SGHNT, YYREEE (reference sequence). The CDR3 runs 15 residues. The junction had 6 bases not matched to a gene; V was cut back by 3 bases and J by 4 bases. CDR3 bases: TGTGCCAGCAGCTCGACAGGGGGCCATACCTATGGCTACACCTTC. Amino acid sequence: CASSSTGGHTYGYTF.

This clone was seen just once. V is TRBV2 and J is TRBJ2-1; D not certain. Trimming shortened V by 6 bases and J by 7 bases, and 16 bases separated the two germline ends. Germline values: CDR1 SNHLY, CDR2 FYNNEI. This CDR3 comprises 14 residues. The chain's CDR3 is CASRAIPTSNEQFF. CDR3 DNA sequence: TGTGCCAGCAGAGCGATACCTACATCGAATGAGCAGTTCTTC.

Only a few counts were recorded for this clone. This chain connects TRBV2 to TRBJ2-2; 7 bases are shared with TRBD1. The germline gives CDR1 SNHLY, CDR2 FYNNEI. Trimming cost V 5 bases and J 1 base; bases outside gene matches: 1. The CDR3 has 14 residues. The CDR3 coding sequence is TGTGCCAGCAGTAGGGACAGGAACACCGGGGAGCTGTTTTTT. Protein: CASSRDRNTGELFF.

This chain connects TRBV10-3 to TRBJ1-3; possibly TRBD1 for D (6 bases). V gave up 11 bases and J gave up 1 base, with 15 bases separating them. The length of the CDR3 is 14 residues. Germline V gene lookup returns CDR1 ENHRY and CDR2 SYGVKD. CDR3 protein: CASKGENSGNTIYF. The CDR3, as DNA: TGTGCCTCCAAGGGGGAAAATTCTGGAAACACCATATATTTT.

J is TRBJ1-6 and V is TRBV19, with 7 bases matching TRBD1. The ends lost 7 bases at V and 11 bases at J; junction bases unmatched: 11. Germline V gives CDR1 LNHDA, CDR2 SQIVND (reference sequence). The CDR3 extends over 14 amino acids. The CDR3 is CASTGTVMVAPLHF. CDR3 sequence (DNA): TGTGCCAGTACCGGGACAGTCATGGTGGCACCCCTCCACTTT.

In this sample, this clone turned up a few times. The chain recombines TRBV4-2 with TRBJ1-5; D gene unclear. V was shortened by 0 bases and J by 3 bases, with 9 bases between the two germline ends. Germline V lookup: CDR1 LGHNA, CDR2 YNFKEQ. The CDR3 contains 15 residues. The CDR3 DNA follows: TGTGCCAGCAGCCAAGATACAGCCTCCAATCAGCCCCAGCATTTT. It is translated as CASSQDTASNQPQHF.

The rearrangement joins TRBV5-1 to TRBJ1-5; 7 bases are shared with TRBD1. Trimming cost V 4 bases and J 7 bases; bases outside gene matches: 5. This CDR3 contains 13 residues. The germline V gene encodes CDR1 SGHRS and CDR2 YFSETQ. The CDR3 loop is CASSRQGGQPQHF. CDR3 in DNA: TGCGCCAGCAGCCGACAGGGCGGCCAGCCCCAGCATTTT.

This clone occurred a few times. V is TRBV30 and J is TRBJ2-5, with D tentatively TRBD1 (6 bases). The ends were cut back, 4 bases at V and 0 bases at J, with 12 bases in the middle. Germline V gene data show CDR1 as GTSNPN and CDR2 as SVGIG (reference sequence). CDR3 length: 14 amino acids. Here the CDR3 reads CAWTRTVYQETQYF. The DNA for the CDR3 is TGTGCCTGGACAAGGACAGTGTACCAAGAGACCCAGTACTTC.

There are a few counts of this clone. The same CDR3 is also encoded by other DNA sequences in this sample. The rearrangement uses TRBV5-1 and TRBJ1-1; 7 nucleotides align to TRBD1. Trimming removed 0 bases from V and 5 bases from J; junction bases left unmatched: 4. The CDR3 has 14 amino acids. CDR1 and CDR2 (germline): SGHRS, YFSETQ. This chain's CDR3 is CASSLGTGDTEAFF. In nucleotides, the CDR3 is TGCGCCAGCAGCTTGGGAACAGGGGATACTGAAGCTTTCTTT.

This rearrangement joins TRBV29-1 to TRBJ1-2, with D possibly being TRBD1 (6 bases). This CDR3 is built from 14 residues. V lost 4 bases, J lost 6 bases, and 18 bases lay in between. Germline assignment: CDR1 SQVTM and CDR2 ANQGSEA. For the CDR3, the DNA is TGCAGCGTTGGTTTTAAGGGGGAACAGAATGGCTACACCTTC. Amino acids: CSVGFKGEQNGYTF.

This clone was observed a handful of times. This chain uses TRBV7-3 with TRBJ2-6; D might be TRBD1 (5 bases). V was shortened by 2 bases and J by 1 base, with 9 bases between the two germline ends. There are 16 residues in the CDR3. Germline CDR1 is SGHTA and CDR2 is FQGTGA. The CDR3 DNA follows: TGTGCCAGCAGCTTAGGTTCAGGGTCTGGGGCCAACGTCCTGACTTTC. Its protein is CASSLGSGSGANVLTF. Filled out from reference TRBV7-3 and TRBJ2-6, the complete variable domain reads GAGVSQTPSNKVTEKGKYVELRCDPISGHTALYWYRQSLGQGPEFLIYFQGTGAADDSGLPNDRFFAVRPEGSVSTLKIQRTERGDSAVYLCASSLGSGSGANVLTFGAGSRLTVL.

This clone showed up just a few times. V gene TRBV2 combines with J gene TRBJ2-1; D perhaps matches TRBD2 (5 bases). The CDR3 extends over 14 amino acids. Germline CDR1 is SNHLY and CDR2 is FYNNEI. The V and J ends lost 10 bases and 0 bases respectively, with 13 bases between them. The CDR3: CATGELSSYNEQFF. The CDR3 coding sequence is TGTGCCACCGGGGAGTTGAGCTCCTACAATGAGCAGTTCTTC. Combining the CDR3 with reference TRBV2 and TRBJ2-1 gives the whole variable domain EPEVTQTPSHQVTQMGQEVILRCVPISNHLYFYWYRQILGQKVEFLVSFYNNEISEKSEIFDDQFSVERPDGSNFTLKIRSTKLEDSAMYFCATGELSSYNEQFFGPGTRLTVL.

This clone was detected a few times. V gene TRBV2 combines with J gene TRBJ1-5; possible D gene TRBD1, 6 bases. The ends were cut back, 3 bases at V and 7 bases at J, with 10 bases in the middle. There are 13 residues in the CDR3. Germline V CDR1 and CDR2: SNHLY, FYNNEI. The CDR3 reads CASSEGARQPQHF. CDR3 DNA: TGTGCCAGCAGTGAGGGGGCGAGACAGCCCCAGCATTTT.

The CDR3 is CASTPRGGVTDTQYF. Written as DNA, the CDR3 is TGTGCCAGTACTCCCCGCGGGGGAGTTACAGATACGCAGTATTTT. This rearrangement joins TRBV19 to TRBJ2-3; 7 bases align to TRBD2. J was trimmed by 3 bases and V by 7 bases; bases with no gene match: 10. This CDR3 has 15 amino acids. CDR1 is LNHDA, CDR2 SQIVND, per germline (reference sequence).